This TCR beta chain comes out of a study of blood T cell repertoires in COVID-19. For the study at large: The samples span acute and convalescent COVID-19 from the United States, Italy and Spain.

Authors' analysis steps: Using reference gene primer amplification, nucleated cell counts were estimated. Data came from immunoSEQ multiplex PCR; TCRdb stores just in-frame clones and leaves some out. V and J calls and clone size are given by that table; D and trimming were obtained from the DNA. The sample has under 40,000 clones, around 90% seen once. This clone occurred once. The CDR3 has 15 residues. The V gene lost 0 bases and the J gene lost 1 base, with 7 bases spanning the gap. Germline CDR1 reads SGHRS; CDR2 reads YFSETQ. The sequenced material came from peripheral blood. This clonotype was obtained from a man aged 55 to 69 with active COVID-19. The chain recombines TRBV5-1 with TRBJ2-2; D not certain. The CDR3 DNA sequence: TGCGCCAGCAGCTTGGGTGCAGGGAACACCGGGGAGCTGTTTTTT. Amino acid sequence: CASSLGAGNTGELFF.